This record covers a single T cell receptor (beta chain). This specimen belongs to a study of control samples from healthy donors and cancer patients. Trimming cost V 6 bases and J 3 bases; bases outside gene matches: 8. CDR1 and CDR2 from the germline V gene are SGHRS and YFSETQ. The CDR3 extends over 15 amino acids. Here immunoSEQ multiplex PCR was the method, and the copy in TCRdb shows in-frame clones only, minus some. The sample has hundreds of thousands of clones, almost 85% seen once. V is TRBV5-1 and J is TRBJ2-5, with 10 bases fitting TRBD2. Sequenced material: PBMCs. This TCR was recovered from an older woman with lung cancer. CDR3 DNA sequence: TGCGCCAGCACCACGTTTGGACTAGCGGAAGAGACCCAGTACTTC. It translates to CASTTFGLAEETQYF. Full variable domain (missing parts from reference TRBV5-1 and TRBJ2-5): KAGVTQTPRYLIKTRGQQVTLSCSPISGHRSVSWYQQTPGQGLQFLFEYFSETQRNKGNFPGRFSGRQFSNSRSEMNVSTLELGDSALYLCASTTFGLAEETQYFGPGTRLLVL.